This record covers a single TCR beta chain. Antigen unknown. Nashville, Tennessee was home to all donors, each a Caucasian adult. This sample is part of a study of shared clonotypes between healthy human individuals. Study observations and caveats: Read depth was anticipated to influence clonotype sharing among donors. Clonotypes that were shared across a handful of donors made up about 4.5% of naive CD4 clonotypes.

The CDR3 spans 16 residues. Germline CDR1 reads SGDLS; CDR2 reads YYNGEE. V dropped 4 bases and J dropped 4 bases, with 18 bases sitting between them. The data were produced by immunoSEQ multiplex PCR, yet TCRdb's version contains in-frame clones alone and is incomplete. The sample lists about 980,000 clones; 60% to 85% were seen once. The clonotype originates from a man aged 18-30 years in good health. Sequencing used memory CD4+ T cells sorted from blood. Subset indicated: CD45RA-negative fraction. The chain carries TRBV9 and TRBJ1-3; D not resolved. The CDR3 sequence is CASSPLDQLRGNTIYF. DNA of the CDR3: TGTGCCAGCAGCCCCCTGGATCAGCTGCGAGGAAACACCATATATTTT.